Here is one T cell receptor beta chain with its context. Antigen specificity is unknown. These data come from a study of cytomegalovirus exposure and HLA in healthy donors. Both 60 Vbeta primers and 13 Jbeta primers went into the PCR. The assay was immunoSEQ multiplex PCR, and TCRdb's table has in-frame clones only and misses some. This sample has some 150,000 clones, with around 84% found just once. Trimming removed 5 bases from V and 5 bases from J, with 7 bases in between. From germline, CDR1 is MNHNS and CDR2 SASEGT. The CDR3 loop spans 11 amino acids. Overall study findings and caveats: Common viral pathogens (according to a later analysis) appeared linked to several of the most significant clusters. Likely technical artifact: a cluster of highly shared sequence variants. Presence/absence results assume similar sequencing depth per donor, which may not hold.

The specimen was PBMCs. The chain has TRBV6-1 and TRBJ2-7, with D possibly being TRBD1 (6 bases). The sequence was obtained from a man aged 50-60 years in good health and CMV-seronegative. For the CDR3, the DNA is TGTGCCAGCAGTACAGGGAACGAGCAGTACTTC. Protein product: CASSTGNEQYF.